This entry features one T cell receptor beta chain sequence. Its antigen is as yet unknown. This entry is derived from a study of persistence of HIV-infected CD4 T cells. Study as a whole: Blood samples, up to about 180 mL, came from multiple time points, except two leukapheresis donors sampled once.

V was pared by 1 base and J by 8 bases, with 18 bases between. The CDR3 is 16 amino acids. Germline V gene lookup returns CDR1 MGHRA and CDR2 YSYEKL. The stimulus was an HIV-1 Gag 15-mer peptide pool, 1 ug/peptide/mL. Memory cells lacking CD40L and CD69 with high CD45RO were sorted. Plasma HIV-1 RNA stayed below 50 copies/mL for at least 4 years. Study-wide findings and caveats: Within sorted populations, more oligoclonal TCRs accompanied more oligoclonal proviruses. Degenerate expanded CDR3beta sequences were enriched among CMV- and Gag-responding cells.

This was the immunoSEQ version 4 assay in survey mode. Data came from immunoSEQ multiplex PCR; TCRdb stores just in-frame clones and leaves some out. The data show around 30,000 clones, roughly four fifths seen once. This clonotype was obtained from an adult woman with HIV who was CMV-seropositive. The sequenced sample was CD4+ T cells sorted from PBMCs after approximately 19-hour stimulation, obtained from a patient who received antiretroviral therapy. The chain has TRBV4-1 and TRBJ2-1, with D perhaps matching TRBD1 or TRBD2 (7 bases each). The CDR3 is CASSQGVTGRGDEQFF. For the CDR3, the DNA is TGCGCCAGCAGCCAAGGCGTGACAGGGAGGGGAGATGAGCAGTTCTTC.